This T cell receptor beta chain was recovered during a study of blood T cell repertoires in COVID-19. Looking at the study overall: Samples taken during acute and convalescent COVID-19 were collected in the United States, Italy and Spain.

The CDR3 is made up of 14 amino acids. V shed 5 bases and J 4 bases; nucleotides not matched to a gene: 6. Germline CDR1 reads SGHTA; CDR2 reads FQGTGA. Authors' methods: Estimation of nucleated cell counts was performed using reference gene primer amplification. Data came from immunoSEQ multiplex PCR; TCRdb stores just in-frame clones and leaves some out. V and J calls and clone size are those listed in that table; D and trimming were worked out from the DNA. The table has more than 95,000 clones, roughly three quarters seen once. The sequence came from a man in his forties or fifties with active or convalescent COVID-19. The chain has TRBV7-3 and TRBJ1-2; 8 bases align to TRBD1. Sequenced input: peripheral blood. The CDR3 bases are TGTGCCAGCAGCCTGGACAGGGAAGGCTATGGCTACACCTTC. Its protein is CASSLDREGYGYTF.